The 32 T cell receptor beta chains below were found in one sample sequenced in a study of CD4 T cells in relation to SARS-CoV-2 and coronaviruses. Before the COVID-19 pandemic, during about 2011-2019, CD4+ T cells were taken from unexposed donors. CD4+ T cells were isolated from the cells after 10 days of culture. Their antigens remain unidentified. The method was immunoSEQ multiplex PCR; TCRdb's version includes in-frame clones alone and lacks a portion of them. Of some 21,000 clones in the sample, almost 75% are singletons; the top ten hold 20% to 25%. Sequencing was carried out using CD4+ T cells from PBMCs, cultured in vitro. The receptors were sampled from a human donor in good health.

The genes are TRBV6-1 and TRBJ1-1; D not certain. V lost 8 bases to trimming and J lost 6 bases, with 13 bases between them. Per germline, CDR1 MNHNS and CDR2 SASEGT. The CDR3 runs to 12 residues. The CDR3 is CASRTLSPEAFF. DNA of the CDR3: TGTGCCAGCCGCACTCTTTCCCCTGAAGCTTTCTTT.

The rearrangement uses TRBV3-1 (or the pseudogene TRBV3-2) and TRBJ2-7; D may correspond to TRBD1 or TRBD2 (6 bases each). The CDR3 loop spans 13 amino acids. CDR1 is LGHDT, CDR2 YNNKEL, per germline (reference sequence). Trimming removed 4 bases at V and 6 bases at J, with 13 bases between. Here the CDR3 DNA reads TGTGCCAGCAGCCCTCGAGGGGGAGGCGAGCAGTACTTC. It encodes CASSPRGGGEQYF.

The chain carries TRBV7-9 and TRBJ2-3; 12 bases are shared with TRBD2. From germline, CDR1 is SEHNR and CDR2 FQNEAQ (reference sequence). CDR3 length: 18 residues. V shed 2 bases and J 4 bases; nucleotides not matched to a gene: 10. Written as DNA, the CDR3 is TGTGCCAGCAGCTTACAATCAAGGACTAGCGGGGCGCCAGATACGCAGTATTTT. Its protein is CASSLQSRTSGAPDTQYF.

This chain links TRBV2 with TRBJ2-2, with a possible D match to TRBD1 (5 bases). This CDR3 spans 14 amino acids. Deletions cut 7 bases from V and 1 base from J, with 10 bases between. Per the germline V gene, CDR1 is SNHLY and CDR2 is FYNNEI. The CDR3 loop reads CASNQQGNTGELFF. DNA of the CDR3: TGTGCCAGCAATCAGCAGGGGAACACCGGGGAGCTGTTTTTT.

The rearrangement links TRBV3-1 (or the pseudogene TRBV3-2) to TRBJ2-7, with 11 bases identical to TRBD2. Per the germline V gene, CDR1 is LGHDT and CDR2 is YNNKEL (reference sequence). V lost 4 bases to trimming and J lost 3 bases; unmatched junction nucleotides: 5. This CDR3 is 15 amino acids long. CDR3 in DNA: TGTGCCAGCAGCCCGGGACTAGCGGATAACTACGAGCAGTACTTC. Its translation is CASSPGLADNYEQYF.

The chain links TRBV7-2 to TRBJ1-1; D gene uncertain. Germline loops: CDR1 SGHTA, CDR2 FQGNSA. Trimming left V 4 bases short and J 1 base short, with 7 bases between. CDR3 length equals 13 residues. The CDR3 DNA is TGTGCCAGCAGCTCAGGTCCGAACACTGAAGCTTTCTTT. Translating gives CASSSGPNTEAFF.

The rearrangement uses TRBV7-8 and TRBJ2-3, with unresolved D. Looked up from germline, CDR1 is SGHVS and CDR2 is FQNEAQ. V lost 1 base, J lost 1 base, and 6 bases lay in between. This CDR3 comprises 14 residues. CDR3: CASSLGVRTDTQYF. The CDR3 DNA reads TGTGCCAGCAGCTTAGGTGTCCGCACAGATACGCAGTATTTT.

The chain is built from TRBV12-5 and TRBJ1-5; D ambiguous. Trimming took 3 bases from V and 4 from J, leaving 13 bases between them. Germline loops: CDR1 LGHNT, CDR2 FRNRAP. The CDR3 totals 15 residues. The CDR3 sequence is CASGLDLGSNQPQHF. The CDR3 DNA reads TGTGCTAGTGGTTTAGATCTTGGTTCTAATCAGCCCCAGCATTTT.

The chain links TRBV5-1 to TRBJ1-1; no clear D. V gave up 0 bases and J gave up 5 bases, with 14 bases separating them. The CDR3 contains 15 residues. CDR1 is SGHRS, CDR2 YFSETQ, per germline. The DNA for the CDR3 is TGCGCCAGCAGCTTGGATTGGGGTAGTAGAACTGAAGCTTTCTTT. Protein: CASSLDWGSRTEAFF.

This clone was seen a few times. V gene TRBV4-1 combines with J gene TRBJ2-2, with D perhaps given as TRBD1 or TRBD2 (6 bases each). The CDR3 is 18 amino acids. Deletions cut 1 base from V and 5 bases from J, with 20 bases between. The germline gives CDR1 MGHRA, CDR2 YSYEKL. This chain's CDR3 is CASSQGMLGGPRTGELFF. The CDR3 nucleotides read TGCGCCAGCAGCCAAGGAATGTTGGGGGGCCCAAGGACCGGGGAGCTGTTTTTT.

This clone was detected a few times. The chain joins TRBV30 to TRBJ1-6, with 12 bases fitting TRBD1. Germline values: CDR1 GTSNPN, CDR2 SVGIG (reference sequence). Germline trimming cut 1 base from V and 10 bases from J; bases unmatched to any gene: 2. The CDR3 runs to 14 residues. Here the CDR3 DNA reads TGTGCCTGGAGTGGGGGACAGGGGGCCTCACCCCTCCACTTT. As protein: CAWSGGQGASPLHF.

The rearrangement joins TRBV2 to TRBJ2-3, with D perhaps given as TRBD1 or TRBD2 (5 bases each). V lost 5 bases, J lost 11 bases, and 26 bases lay in between. The CDR3 runs 16 residues. Per germline, CDR1 SNHLY and CDR2 FYNNEI. The CDR3 loop reads CASSLGTIGTPDRQYF. The CDR3 coding sequence is TGTGCCAGCAGTTTGGGCACCATCGGGACCCCGGACCGGCAGTATTTT.

The chain is built from TRBV25-1 and TRBJ2-7; 13 nucleotides match TRBD2. Germline values: CDR1 MGHDK, CDR2 SYGVNS. The ends lost 6 bases at V and 5 bases at J; junction bases unmatched: 7. The CDR3 runs to 15 residues. In DNA, the CDR3 is TGTGCCAGCAGACCGGGACTAGCGGGACATAACGAGCAGTACTTC. Amino acids: CASRPGLAGHNEQYF.

This sequence joins TRBV3-1 (or the pseudogene TRBV3-2) and TRBJ2-6; 10 positions match TRBD1. Germline CDR1 LGHDT, CDR2 YNNKEL (reference sequence). Trimming cost V 1 base and J 0 bases; bases outside gene matches: 6. CDR3 size: 19 residues. The CDR3 spells CASSQAIGTGDSGANVLTF. The CDR3 nucleotides read TGTGCCAGCAGCCAAGCTATCGGGACAGGGGACTCTGGGGCCAACGTCCTGACTTTC.

This clone has just a few counts. The rearrangement uses TRBV2 and TRBJ1-3, with D possibly matching TRBD1 (6 bases). CDR1 is SNHLY, CDR2 FYNNEI, per germline. V shed 7 bases and J shed 0 bases, with 13 bases lying between them. This CDR3 contains 15 residues. This CDR3 is CASKGGRNSGNTIYF. CDR3 sequence (DNA): TGTGCCAGCAAGGGGGGCCGAAACTCTGGAAACACCATATATTTT. Full variable domain (rest looked up from reference TRBV2 and TRBJ1-3): EPEVTQTPSHQVTQMGQEVILRCVPISNHLYFYWYRQILGQKVEFLVSFYNNEISEKSEIFDDQFSVERPDGSNFTLKIRSTKLEDSAMYFCASKGGRNSGNTIYFGEGSWLTVV.

The chain carries TRBV19 and TRBJ2-3; 10 bases match TRBD2. This CDR3 is built from 17 residues. Germline-derived CDR1 and CDR2 are LNHDA and SQIVND (reference sequence). V shed 3 bases and J 2 bases; nucleotides not matched to a gene: 8. The CDR3 DNA reads TGTGCCAGTAGTATCTTATTAGCGGGGGGATCCACAGATACGCAGTATTTT. Its translation: CASSILLAGGSTDTQYF.

Points on this clone: No conserved phenylalanine or tryptophan is present at the end of the CDR3, so a read error is the likely explanation. The limits of the CDR3 on the DNA are not certain, so only TCRdb's listed CDR3 is given. The CDR3 sequence is CASSLDNRTRNIP. V usage is TRBV5-5 and J usage is TRBJ1-5; the table's D call TRBD1 went unverified against the DNA. CDR1 and CDR2 from the germline V gene are SGHKS and YYEKEE (reference sequence). The CDR3 is 13 amino acids long, termini counted.

The chain uses TRBV7-2 and TRBJ1-5; tentatively, D is TRBD1 (6 bases). Trimming pared 3 bases from V and 0 bases from J, leaving 9 bases between. Germline V lookup: CDR1 SGHTA, CDR2 FQGNSA. The CDR3 extends over 15 amino acids. The CDR3 loop reads CASSLGDISNQPQHF. The CDR3, as DNA: TGTGCCAGCAGCTTGGGGGACATTAGCAATCAGCCCCAGCATTTT.

CDR3 in amino acids: CASSLAPSGGADTQYF. In nucleotides, the CDR3 is TGTGCCAGCAGCTTAGCCCCTAGCGGGGGTGCAGATACGCAGTATTTT. This chain links TRBV7-2 with TRBJ2-3, with 10 positions matching TRBD2. CDR3 length equals 16 residues. The trim removed 0 bases at V and 4 bases at J, leaving 4 bases unmatched. Germline assignment: CDR1 SGHTA and CDR2 FQGNSA.

This clone was seen only a few times. The chain carries TRBV4-1 and TRBJ2-7; 7 bases map to TRBD1. V gave up 4 bases and J gave up 7 bases; unmatched junction bases: 1. CDR1 and CDR2 (germline): MGHRA, YSYEKL. The CDR3 length is 11 residues. This CDR3 reads CASSRDREQYF. CDR3 DNA: TGCGCCAGCAGCCGGGACAGAGAGCAGTACTTC.

This sequence joins TRBV7-2 and TRBJ2-3; 12 bases map to TRBD2. The CDR3 has 17 residues. V shed 5 bases and J 3 bases; nucleotides not matched to a gene: 9. Germline V gene lookup returns CDR1 SGHTA and CDR2 FQGNSA. The DNA of the CDR3 is TGTGCCAGCAGCCCGAGGACTAGCGGGGACGGGACAGATACGCAGTATTTT. It codes for CASSPRTSGDGTDTQYF.

V usage is TRBV11-2 and J usage is TRBJ1-4, with 9 bases matching TRBD1. The germline gives CDR1 SGHAT, CDR2 FQNNGV. Germline trimming cut 3 bases from V and 5 bases from J; bases unmatched to any gene: 7. CDR3 length: 16 residues. The CDR3 here is CASSFGTGTLNEKLFF. The CDR3 DNA is TGTGCCAGCAGCTTTGGGACAGGGACGTTGAATGAAAAACTGTTTTTT.

The sample holds one count of this clone. The V call is TRBV7-2, the J call TRBJ2-4; 12 bases align to TRBD2. This CDR3 region has 15 residues. With V trimmed by 5 bases and J by 15 bases, 14 bases remained unmatched. CDR1 is SGHTA and CDR2 is FQGNSA in the germline V gene. Here the CDR3 reads CASSPRLAGERRRYF. The DNA for the CDR3 is TGTGCCAGCAGCCCGCGACTAGCGGGAGAGCGCCGGCGGTACTTC.

Here the CDR3 DNA reads TGCGCCAGCAGCTTAGCGGCAGGGGATTCCTACGAGCAGTACTTC. It specifies CASSLAAGDSYEQYF. The J gene is TRBJ2-7, the V gene TRBV5-1; D might be TRBD1 (6 bases). This CDR3 spans 15 amino acids. Trimming cost V 2 bases and J 1 base, with 13 bases left between them. CDR1 and CDR2 (germline): SGHRS, YFSETQ.

The rearrangement joins TRBV5-5 to TRBJ1-1, with D tentatively TRBD1 (5 bases). Germline V gene sequence: CDR1 SGHKS, CDR2 YYEKEE (reference sequence). CDR3 size: 14 residues. V was shortened by 4 bases and J by 2 bases, with 12 bases between the two germline ends. Written as DNA, the CDR3 is TGTGCCAGCAGCAAGGAAGGGACCAACACTGAAGCTTTCTTT. Translated, it gives CASSKEGTNTEAFF.

The rearrangement joins TRBV6-5 to TRBJ2-1; TRBD2 agrees at 7 bases. The CDR3 runs to 15 residues. With 0 bases clipped from V and 7 bases from J, the junction kept 6 bases outside the gene matches. CDR1 is MNHEY and CDR2 is SVGAGI in the germline V gene. The CDR3 protein is CASSYSFAGGNEQFF. CDR3 nucleotide sequence: TGTGCCAGCAGTTACTCCTTCGCCGGGGGGAATGAGCAGTTCTTC.

The chain combines TRBV6-1 with TRBJ1-3; D gene uncertain. The germline V gene encodes CDR1 MNHNS and CDR2 SASEGT. Trimming removed 3 bases at V and 3 bases at J, with 12 bases between. CDR3 size: 15 residues. As DNA, the CDR3 is TGTGCCAGCAGTGAGGCTCTGACTGGTGGAAACACCATATATTTT. Protein product: CASSEALTGGNTIYF.

This clone was recorded a few times. The chain employs TRBV2 and TRBJ2-2; D might be TRBD1 or TRBD2, each matching 5 bases. Germline V gene lookup returns CDR1 SNHLY and CDR2 FYNNEI. The germline V and J ends were trimmed by 5 bases and 0 bases, with 10 bases remaining between them. This CDR3 comprises 15 residues. The CDR3 region is CASSSRGPNTGELFF. For the CDR3, the DNA is TGTGCCAGCAGTTCCCGGGGCCCGAACACCGGGGAGCTGTTTTTT.

The chain employs TRBV28 and TRBJ2-7; TRBD2 agrees at 9 bases. The CDR3 consists of 16 residues. Unmatched junction bases numbered 10, after V lost 5 bases and J lost 2 bases. CDR1 is MDHEN, CDR2 SYDVKM, per germline. The CDR3 region is CASSTRAGGGAYEQYF. As DNA, the CDR3 is TGTGCCAGCAGTACCCGGGCGGGAGGGGGGGCCTACGAGCAGTACTTC.

This clone has only a few counts. The chain couples TRBV29-1 to TRBJ1-6; D is unclear. Trimming removed 6 bases at V and 8 bases at J, with 14 bases between. The germline gives CDR1 SQVTM, CDR2 ANQGSEA. The CDR3 covers 13 residues. The CDR3 region is CSVRDFGDSPLHF. The CDR3 coding sequence is TGCAGCGTCCGAGACTTCGGTGATTCACCCCTCCACTTT.

CDR3 protein: CAWRDRDRANEKLFF. DNA of the CDR3: TGTGCCTGGAGGGACCGGGACAGGGCTAATGAAAAACTGTTTTTT. The gene calls are TRBV30 and TRBJ1-4, with 9 positions matching TRBD1. Germline-derived CDR1 and CDR2 are GTSNPN and SVGIG (reference sequence). The CDR3 has 15 residues. Trimming removed 3 bases from V and 3 bases from J; junction bases left unmatched: 5.

This clone was seen a few times. The V gene is TRBV19, the J gene TRBJ1-5, with 7 bases fitting TRBD1. The V segment lost 4 bases and the J segment 7 bases; nucleotides outside the gene matches: 10. This CDR3 region has 15 residues. Germline CDR1 and CDR2: LNHDA and SQIVND (reference sequence). Here the CDR3 reads CASSTRTGAWQPQHF. The CDR3, as DNA: TGTGCCAGTAGTACCCGAACAGGGGCTTGGCAGCCCCAGCATTTT.